The 22 T cell receptor beta chains below all came from one sample that was sequenced in a study of T cell responses to AZD1222 COVID-19 vaccine. Using immunoSEQ multiplex PCR, the repertoire was profiled, and TCRdb retains in-frame clones only, with some absent. The data hold around 270,000 clones, with 90% to 95% observed a single time. The specimen comprised peripheral blood, sampled 28 days after the second AZD1222 dose. Every receptor here comes from an adult who received the AZD1222 COVID-19 vaccine.

The chain joins TRBV19 to TRBJ1-1, with D unclear. This CDR3 comprises 13 residues. Deletions cut 2 bases from V and 2 bases from J, with 6 bases between. CDR1 and CDR2 from the germline V gene are LNHDA and SQIVND (reference sequence). CDR3 loop: CASSIRPNTEAFF. The CDR3 nucleotides read TGTGCCAGTAGTATAAGGCCCAACACTGAAGCTTTCTTT.

The rearrangement joins TRBV2 to TRBJ1-2, with 8 nucleotides matching TRBD1. Germline V CDR1 and CDR2: SNHLY, FYNNEI. The CDR3 covers 13 residues. V shed 5 bases, J shed 3 bases, and the junction held 2 bases outside the gene matches. The CDR3, as DNA: TGTGCCAGCAGTCAGACAGGGGACTATGGCTACACCTTC. Translating gives CASSQTGDYGYTF.

The CDR3 is CASSLSGTGVAGELFF. CDR3 DNA sequence: TGTGCCAGCAGTTTATCCGGGACAGGGGTGGCCGGGGAGCTGTTTTTT. V usage is TRBV27 and J usage is TRBJ2-2, with TRBD1 matching 10 bases. CDR3 length equals 16 residues. The germline gives CDR1 MNHEY, CDR2 SMNVEV (reference sequence). V dropped 0 bases and J dropped 6; count of bases not matched to a gene: 4.

This chain uses TRBV24-1 with TRBJ2-1; a possible D gene is TRBD1 (5 bases). V was clipped by 9 bases and J by 7 bases, with 15 bases between them. This CDR3 region has 13 residues. Looked up from germline, CDR1 is KGHDR and CDR2 is SFDVKD. The DNA of the CDR3 is TGTGCCACCGGCCCCGCAGGGTGGAATGAGCAGTTCTTC. Translating gives CATGPAGWNEQFF.

The chain joins TRBV19 to TRBJ2-1, with D tentatively TRBD1 or TRBD2 (5 bases each). V shed 7 bases and J shed 6 bases, with 13 bases lying between them. This CDR3 is built from 13 residues. CDR1 is LNHDA and CDR2 is SQIVND in the germline V gene (reference sequence). CDR3 DNA sequence: TGTGCCAGTACCCGGTCGGGGACCAATGAGCAGTTCTTC. Protein sequence: CASTRSGTNEQFF. Using reference TRBV19 and TRBJ2-1 for the parts outside the CDR3, the full variable domain is DGGITQSPKYLFRKEGQNVTLSCEQNLNHDAMYWYRQDPGQGLRLIYYSQIVNDFQKGDIAEGYSVSREKKESFPLTVTSAQKNPTAFYLCASTRSGTNEQFFGPGTRLTVL.

The sample holds a few counts of this clone. The sample carries other DNA sequences with the same CDR3. The chain joins TRBV27 to TRBJ2-7, with D unresolved. Germline CDR1 is MNHEY and CDR2 is SMNVEV (reference sequence). This CDR3 comprises 13 residues. With 2 bases removed from V and 1 base from J, the gap between germline ends came to 6 bases. CDR3 loop: CASSLGFSYEQYF. CDR3 in DNA: TGTGCCAGCAGTTTAGGATTTTCCTACGAGCAGTACTTC.

DNA of the CDR3: TGTGCCAGTAAAGAGACAGGGATATACAATGAGCAGTTCTTC. It codes for CASKETGIYNEQFF. The chain employs TRBV19 and TRBJ2-1, with 7 bases that match TRBD1. Germline CDR1 is LNHDA and CDR2 is SQIVND (reference sequence). CDR3 length equals 14 residues. V was pared by 7 bases and J by 4 bases, with 7 bases of the junction left unmatched.

The chain carries TRBV12-5 and TRBJ1-1, with D possibly matching TRBD1 (5 bases). Trimming took off 0 bases at V and 10 bases at J, with 9 bases between the two ends. In germline, CDR1 is LGHNT, CDR2 FRNRAP. The CDR3 runs 12 residues. The CDR3 sequence: CASGLVAGRAFF. The CDR3 DNA is TGTGCTAGTGGTTTGGTAGCGGGACGAGCTTTCTTT.

The chain uses TRBV14 and TRBJ2-7; D is ambiguous. The CDR3 length is 15 residues. The ends were cut back, 2 bases at V and 2 bases at J, with 13 bases in the middle. Germline lookup yields CDR1 SGHDN and CDR2 FVKESK. This chain's CDR3 is CASSQSSRIAYEQYF. The CDR3, as DNA: TGTGCCAGCAGCCAATCCTCTAGGATCGCCTACGAGCAGTACTTC.

The V call is TRBV2, the J call TRBJ1-6, with a weak D call TRBD1 (5 bases). Germline lookup yields CDR1 SNHLY and CDR2 FYNNEI. This CDR3 has 13 residues. V lost 7 bases to trimming and J lost 7 bases, with 11 bases between them. The CDR3 protein is CASNMGRNSPLHF. The CDR3 DNA is TGTGCCAGCAACATGGGGCGGAATTCACCCCTCCACTTT.

For the CDR3, the DNA is TGCGCCAGCAGGGGATCGGGGCTCTCCTACGAGCAGTACTTC. It specifies CASRGSGLSYEQYF. The V and J genes are TRBV5-1 and TRBJ2-7; TRBD1 or TRBD2 may be the D gene (5 bases each). This CDR3 has 14 amino acids. Germline-derived CDR1 and CDR2 are SGHRS and YFSETQ. V was trimmed by 5 bases and J by 0 bases, leaving 12 bases between them.

V is TRBV7-9 and J is TRBJ1-1, with D possibly being TRBD1 (5 bases). From germline, CDR1 is SEHNR and CDR2 FQNEAQ (reference sequence). V dropped 5 bases and J dropped 5 bases, with 15 bases sitting between them. There are 14 residues in the CDR3. This chain's CDR3 is CASSGRGHGTEAFF. The CDR3 region has the DNA TGTGCCAGCAGCGGGAGGGGTCATGGGACTGAAGCTTTCTTT.

J is TRBJ1-1 and V is TRBV3-1 (or the pseudogene TRBV3-2), with unresolved D. The length of the CDR3 is 12 residues. Germline-derived CDR1 and CDR2 are LGHDT and YNNKEL (reference sequence). Trimming took 8 bases from V and 4 from J, leaving 11 bases between them. In DNA form, the CDR3 reads TGTGCCAGCTCAGAGACGGGCACTGAAGCTTTCTTT. Translation: CASSETGTEAFF.

This chain uses TRBV7-6 with TRBJ2-2, with a tentative D call TRBD2 (6 bases). V was clipped by 2 bases and J by 5 bases, with 6 bases between them. The germline V gene encodes CDR1 SGHVS and CDR2 FNYEAQ. The CDR3 totals 13 residues. This CDR3 reads CASSLSGTGELFF. CDR3 nucleotides: TGTGCCAGCAGCTTAAGCGGGACCGGGGAGCTGTTTTTT.

The chain couples TRBV5-1 to TRBJ2-7, with D perhaps matching TRBD2 (6 bases). The V end was cut by 0 bases, the J end by 2 bases, with 12 bases between. The germline V gene encodes CDR1 SGHRS and CDR2 YFSETQ. The CDR3 sequence is 15 residues long. DNA of the CDR3: TGCGCCAGCAGCTTGGGACTAGTTTTACCCTACGAGCAGTACTTC. Translation gives CASSLGLVLPYEQYF.

Of note for this clone: This CDR3 is also generated by other DNA sequences in the sample. The V call is TRBV5-5, the J call TRBJ1-2; perhaps TRBD1 as D (5 bases). Germline assignment: CDR1 SGHKS and CDR2 YYEKEE (reference sequence). The CDR3 extends over 13 amino acids. Trimming pared 1 base from V and 2 bases from J, leaving 6 bases between. CDR3 residues: CASSLSGNYGYTF. In nucleotides, the CDR3 is TGTGCCAGCAGCTTGTCAGGGAACTATGGCTACACCTTC.

V usage is TRBV5-6 and J usage is TRBJ2-1, with 11 bases fitting TRBD1. The length of the CDR3 is 16 residues. Germline V gene lookup returns CDR1 SGHDT and CDR2 YYEEEE. The trim removed 3 bases at V and 6 bases at J, leaving 8 bases unmatched. This CDR3 is CASSYGTGGTVNEQFF. As DNA, the CDR3 is TGTGCCAGCAGCTACGGGACAGGGGGAACGGTCAATGAGCAGTTCTTC.

The rearrangement links TRBV19 to TRBJ1-2; maybe TRBD1 (6 bases). Trimming took off 4 bases at V and 0 bases at J, with 6 bases between the two ends. Germline V gene lookup returns CDR1 LNHDA and CDR2 SQIVND (reference sequence). This CDR3 is 13 amino acids long. In DNA form, the CDR3 reads TGTGCCAGTAGTACAGGGGCTAACTATGGCTACACCTTC. Protein: CASSTGANYGYTF.

The chain employs TRBV28 and TRBJ1-5; TRBD1 might be the D (6 bases). This CDR3 is 14 amino acids long. Germline CDR1 reads MDHEN; CDR2 reads SYDVKM. The V end lost 5 bases, the J end lost 7 bases, and 15 bases lay between the germline ends. The CDR3 DNA sequence: TGTGCCAGCAGTACAAGCAGGGGAAGACAGCCCCAGCATTTT. This encodes CASSTSRGRQPQHF.

The rearrangement uses TRBV15 and TRBJ2-5, with a tentative D call TRBD1 (6 bases). Trimming removed 6 bases from V and 2 bases from J, with 13 bases in between. From germline, CDR1 is LNHNV and CDR2 YYDKDF (reference sequence). This CDR3 has 14 residues. This CDR3 is CATRSQGLQETQYF. Here the CDR3 DNA reads TGTGCCACCAGAAGTCAGGGGCTTCAAGAGACCCAGTACTTC.

The rearrangement joins TRBV10-3 to TRBJ2-7, with D possibly being TRBD1 (6 bases). Germline V gives CDR1 ENHRY, CDR2 SYGVKD. V lost 5 bases to trimming and J lost 0 bases, with 11 bases between them. The CDR3 has 14 amino acids. The CDR3, as DNA: TGTGCCATCAGTTCCTTGGGGGCCTCCTACGAGCAGTACTTC. The encoded protein is CAISSLGASYEQYF.

The rearrangement uses TRBV28 and TRBJ1-4, with unresolved D. This CDR3 is 18 amino acids long. Trimming stripped 3 bases from V and 0 bases from J, with 17 bases between. The germline V gene has CDR1 MDHEN and CDR2 SYDVKM. The CDR3 bases are TGTGCCAGCAGTTTGGTTGCGGCGGCAGCCACAACTAATGAAAAACTGTTTTTT. Translation: CASSLVAAAATTNEKLFF.